The 24 T cell receptor beta chains below all came from one sample that was sequenced in a study of blood T cell repertoires in COVID-19. Sequencing was performed with immunoSEQ multiplex PCR; in TCRdb, only in-frame clones are kept and a portion is missing. The sample includes approximately 240,000 clones, around 81% seen only once; the top ten take more than 2%. Material for sequencing was peripheral blood. Every receptor here comes from a woman in her sixties or seventies with acute or convalescent COVID-19.

The V and J genes are TRBV28 and TRBJ2-1; 8 nucleotides align to TRBD2. This CDR3 is built from 13 residues. Germline CDR1 reads MDHEN; CDR2 reads SYDVKM. In DNA, the CDR3 is TGTGTTTGCGGGGGGCGCGCCTACAATGAGCAGTTCTTC. Residues: CVCGGRAYNEQFF. Looking up the rest from reference TRBV28 and TRBJ2-1 gives the full variable domain: DVKVTQSSRYLVKRTGEKVFLECVQDMDHENMFWYRQDPGLGLRLIYFSYDVKMKEKGDIPEGYSVSREKKERFSLILESASTNQTSMYLCVCGGRAYNEQFFGPGTRLTVL.

The gene calls are TRBV19 and TRBJ1-3; a possible D gene is TRBD1 (5 bases). CDR3 length: 15 residues. The V end lost 3 bases, the J end lost 1 base, and 10 bases lay between the germline ends. From germline, CDR1 is LNHDA and CDR2 SQIVND (reference sequence). The CDR3 bases are TGTGCCAGTAGTATCGACAGATCTTCTGGAAACACCATATATTTT. Its protein is CASSIDRSSGNTIYF.

The chain couples TRBV6-5 to TRBJ2-3, with D tentatively TRBD1 (6 bases). The V gene lost 5 bases and the J gene lost 3 bases, with 15 bases spanning the gap. Germline CDR1 reads MNHEY; CDR2 reads SVGAGI. The CDR3 is 15 amino acids. CDR3 protein: CASSNQGRGTDTQYF. The CDR3 DNA is TGTGCCAGCAGTAACCAGGGGCGTGGGACAGATACGCAGTATTTT.

The chain links TRBV6-6 to TRBJ1-3; D is perhaps TRBD1 (5 bases). Germline CDR1 MNHNY, CDR2 SVGAGI (reference sequence). The germline V and J ends were trimmed by 3 bases and 2 bases, with 8 bases remaining between them. This CDR3 comprises 14 residues. Here the CDR3 DNA reads TGTGCCAGCAGTTATTCCAGGGCTGGAAACACCATATATTTT. It yields the protein CASSYSRAGNTIYF.

The chain couples TRBV6-2 or TRBV6-3 to TRBJ1-4; D call uncertain. Germline CDR1 MNHEY, CDR2 SVGEGT. The ends were cut back, 6 bases at V and 0 bases at J, with 11 bases in the middle. The CDR3 sequence is 15 residues long. CDR3 bases: TGTGCCAGCAGCCAGGAGGGTGCAACTAATGAAAAACTGTTTTTT. It codes for CASSQEGATNEKLFF.

The V and J genes are TRBV5-1 and TRBJ2-3; 9 bases are shared with TRBD1. In germline, CDR1 is SGHRS, CDR2 YFSETQ. After removal of 6 bases from V and 0 bases from J, the junction contained 11 bases not matched to a gene. This CDR3 has 17 residues. This CDR3 is CASKLTLQGASTDTQYF. CDR3 bases: TGCGCCAGCAAACTGACTCTACAGGGGGCTAGCACAGATACGCAGTATTTT.

The chain combines TRBV4-2 with TRBJ1-6; TRBD1 matches 10 bases. Germline CDR1 is LGHNA and CDR2 is YNFKEQ. The CDR3 runs to 15 residues. V lost 3 bases, J lost 7 bases, and 3 bases stayed unmatched. CDR3 bases: TGTGCCAGCAGCCAGGGGGACAGGGGAAATTCACCCCTCCACTTT. Protein sequence: CASSQGDRGNSPLHF.

The rearrangement uses TRBV5-1 and TRBJ2-1, with TRBD2 matching 11 bases. The CDR3 extends over 15 amino acids. V lost 2 bases and J lost 5; bases outside the gene matches: 3. Germline assignment: CDR1 SGHRS and CDR2 YFSETQ. The CDR3 coding sequence is TGCGCCAGCAGCTTTAGCGGGGGGGTCGACAATGAGCAGTTCTTC. It is translated as CASSFSGGVDNEQFF.

The genes are TRBV6-4 and TRBJ1-5, with a possible D match to TRBD1 (6 bases). Trimming removed 5 bases from V and 6 bases from J, with 11 bases in between. Germline CDR1 reads MRHNA; CDR2 reads SNTAGT. The CDR3 is made up of 13 amino acids. The DNA for the CDR3 is TGTGCCAGCAGTAAAGAAGGGGGTCAGCCCCAGCATTTT. Translation gives CASSKEGGQPQHF.

V usage is TRBV28 and J usage is TRBJ1-2, with 7 positions matching TRBD1. Germline V gene sequence: CDR1 MDHEN, CDR2 SYDVKM. The CDR3 contains 16 residues. Unmatched junction bases numbered 9, after V lost 2 bases and J lost 3 bases. The CDR3 sequence is CASSLTGTAADYGYTF. CDR3 sequence (DNA): TGTGCCAGCAGTTTAACCGGGACAGCGGCGGACTATGGCTACACCTTC.

This chain connects TRBV6-5 to TRBJ1-2, with 7 bases lining up with TRBD1. Germline V gene data show CDR1 as MNHEY and CDR2 as SVGAGI. Trimming cost V 8 bases and J 0 bases; bases outside gene matches: 3. This CDR3 is built from 13 residues. The CDR3, as DNA: TGTGCCAGCGGGACAGAATCTAACTATGGCTACACCTTC. Protein product: CASGTESNYGYTF.

This chain joins TRBV19 and TRBJ1-1; 8 nucleotides align to TRBD1. This CDR3 has 13 amino acids. Looked up from germline, CDR1 is LNHDA and CDR2 is SQIVND (reference sequence). V was pared by 4 bases and J by 4 bases, with 2 bases of the junction left unmatched. CDR3 loop: CASSTQGGTEAFF. In DNA, the CDR3 is TGTGCCAGTAGTACACAGGGGGGCACTGAAGCTTTCTTT.

The chain links TRBV5-4 to TRBJ1-2; 7 bases line up with TRBD1. Unmatched junction bases numbered 4, after V lost 4 bases and J lost 7 bases. The CDR3 loop spans 12 amino acids. The germline V gene encodes CDR1 SGHNT and CDR2 YYREEE (reference sequence). The CDR3 region is CASSGQVGGYTF. The CDR3 bases are TGTGCCAGCAGCGGACAGGTTGGTGGCTACACCTTC.

The J gene is TRBJ1-3, the V gene TRBV28; D gene uncertain. Looked up from germline, CDR1 is MDHEN and CDR2 is SYDVKM. V lost 6 bases and J 3 bases, leaving 6 bases between the germline ends. The length of the CDR3 is 12 residues. The CDR3 loop reads CASSPGGNTIYF. As DNA, the CDR3 is TGTGCCAGCAGCCCCGGTGGAAACACCATATATTTT.

V is TRBV30 and J is TRBJ1-1; maybe TRBD1 (5 bases). Per germline, CDR1 GTSNPN and CDR2 SVGIG (reference sequence). The CDR3 is 13 amino acids. The V end lost 5 bases, the J end lost 4 bases, and 14 bases lay between the germline ends. CDR3 nucleotides: TGTGCCTGGTCCGGGGGATTCGTCACTGAAGCTTTCTTT. Protein: CAWSGGFVTEAFF.

J is TRBJ1-1 and V is TRBV5-1; tentative D call: TRBD1 (5 bases). CDR1 and CDR2 from the germline V gene are SGHRS and YFSETQ. This CDR3 comprises 16 residues. The ends were cut back, 0 bases at V and 5 bases at J, with 17 bases in the middle. The DNA of the CDR3 is TGCGCCAGCAGCTTGGGGCAGGGTAGGATGGGGACTGAAGCTTTCTTT. This gives the protein CASSLGQGRMGTEAFF.

CDR3 coding DNA: TGCAGTGCTAGTGGGCTACAGGGGGTGCATGGCTACGAGCAGTACTTC. It is translated as CSASGLQGVHGYEQYF. The chain has TRBV20-1 and TRBJ2-7, with 8 positions matching TRBD1. The CDR3 consists of 16 residues. J was trimmed by 3 bases and V by 3 bases; bases with no gene match: 13. CDR1 is DFQATT, CDR2 SNEGSKA, per germline (reference sequence).

The chain carries TRBV10-2 and TRBJ2-3; D possibly corresponds to TRBD2 (5 bases). The CDR3 runs to 17 residues. The germline V gene encodes CDR1 WSHSY and CDR2 SAAADI. Trimming left V 10 bases short and J 2 bases short, with 25 bases between. The CDR3 bases are TGCGCCACGGGAAGTAGCTTTGGAATCACACACACAGATACGCAGTATTTT. Residues: CATGSSFGITHTDTQYF.

This chain's CDR3 is CASSPGLNTGELFF. CDR3 DNA: TGTGCCAGCAGTCCAGGACTGAACACCGGGGAGCTGTTTTTT. The chain couples TRBV27 to TRBJ2-2; D is perhaps TRBD2 (5 bases). Germline loops: CDR1 MNHEY, CDR2 SMNVEV (reference sequence). Trimming took off 5 bases at V and 1 base at J, with 8 bases between the two ends. The CDR3 has 14 residues.

This clone was seen a handful of times. The rearrangement links TRBV25-1 to TRBJ2-7, with D possibly being TRBD2 (6 bases). CDR1 is MGHDK and CDR2 is SYGVNS in the germline V gene. Trimming shortened V by 7 bases and J by 0 bases, and 16 bases separated the two germline ends. This CDR3 is 15 amino acids long. The CDR3 DNA is TGTGCCAGCACCCCAGGGAGGCTGGGCTCCTACGAGCAGTACTTC. Protein: CASTPGRLGSYEQYF.

V usage is TRBV4-2 and J usage is TRBJ2-7; 12 bases agree with TRBD2. CDR1 and CDR2 from the germline V gene are LGHNA and YNFKEQ. V gave up 4 bases and J gave up 5 bases; unmatched junction bases: 6. CDR3 length: 15 residues. The CDR3 DNA reads TGTGCCAGCAGCCGAGCGACTAGCGGGGGCCACGAGCAGTACTTC. Amino acid sequence: CASSRATSGGHEQYF.

CDR3 sequence reads: CASSLGGGTSGNTIYF. The CDR3 coding sequence is TGTGCCAGCAGCCTGGGGGGGGGCACCTCTGGAAACACCATATATTTT. The rearrangement links TRBV4-2 to TRBJ1-3; tentatively, D is TRBD1 (6 bases). The V and J ends lost 4 bases and 0 bases respectively, with 13 bases between them. Germline CDR1 and CDR2: LGHNA and YNFKEQ. The CDR3 has 16 amino acids.

The chain employs TRBV5-1 and TRBJ1-3; possibly TRBD1 for D (5 bases). The CDR3 totals 17 residues. The germline V and J ends were trimmed by 4 bases and 0 bases, with 17 bases remaining between them. Per germline, CDR1 SGHRS and CDR2 YFSETQ. The CDR3 sequence is CASSPGTHPGSGNTIYF. CDR3 DNA sequence: TGCGCCAGCAGCCCCGGGACTCACCCCGGCTCTGGAAACACCATATATTTT.

The CDR3 region is CASSIGFYRVSGHSGNTIYF. In DNA, the CDR3 is TGTGCCAGTAGTATTGGTTTTTATAGGGTGAGCGGCCACTCTGGAAACACCATATATTTT. This chain connects TRBV19 to TRBJ1-3; D not resolved. Per germline, CDR1 LNHDA and CDR2 SQIVND (reference sequence). Deletions cut 3 bases from V and 0 bases from J, with 24 bases between. The CDR3 sequence is 20 residues long.